These T cell receptor beta chains were read from a single sample in a study of T cells after yellow fever vaccination. TCRdb reprocessed the 5' RACE reads with MiXCR, giving one entry per CDR3 protein. The table shows about 320,000 distinct CDR3 sequences, with under 15% occurring only once. Specimen: CD4+ T cells sorted from PBMCs, collected 15 days after the yellow fever booster vaccination. These TCRs come from a man between 18 and 35 years old who received the YFV17D yellow fever vaccine. The CDR3 runs from the conserved cysteine through the conserved F or W. Fields, in order: D gene, V gene, J gene, clone size, CDR3 protein, CDR3 DNA. D genes are given only for firm matches. Not every row has a clone size; where given, it reads once, few, many or a size class.

-	TRBV19	TRBJ2-3	-	CASSIGPRDTQYF	TGTGCCAGTAGTATAGGCCCCAGAGATACGCAGTATTTT
-	TRBV24-1	TRBJ2-1	few	CATSEDRNEQFF	TGTGCCACCAGTGAGGACCGGAATGAGCAGTTCTTC
-	TRBV18	TRBJ1-1	few	CASSRLSSGGTEAFF	TGTGCCAGCTCGCGCCTATCTTCCGGAGGCACTGAAGCTTTCTTT
-	TRBV6-5	TRBJ2-2	-	CASSYGQGPGELFF	TGTGCCAGCAGTTACGGGCAGGGGCCCGGGGAGCTGTTTTTT
-	TRBV2	TRBJ2-5	-	CASTRRDTQETQYF	TGTGCCAGCACCCGCCGGGACACCCAAGAGACCCAGTACTTC
-	TRBV7-9	TRBJ2-1	few	CASNLVAYNEQFF	TGTGCCAGCAACTTAGTAGCCTACAATGAGCAGTTCTTC
-	TRBV3-1	TRBJ2-3	many	CASSPMTATDTQYF	TGTGCCAGCAGCCCAATGACAGCCACAGATACGCAGTATTTT
TRBD1	TRBV7-6	TRBJ1-5	few	CASSQMTGFNQPQHF	TGTGCCAGCAGCCAAATGACAGGGTTCAATCAGCCCCAGCATTTT
-	TRBV5-4	TRBJ1-4	few	CASSLVDSEKLFF	TGTGCCAGCAGCTTGGTGGACTCCGAAAAACTGTTTTTT
TRBD1	TRBV20-1	TRBJ1-6	few	CSARDRRQGEGSPLHF	TGCAGTGCTAGAGATCGTAGACAGGGTGAGGGTTCACCCCTCCACTTT
TRBD2	TRBV12-3/TRBV12-4	TRBJ2-3	-	CASSELAVGTDTQYF	TGTGCCAGCAGTGAACTAGCGGTGGGCACAGATACGCAGTATTTT
-	TRBV20-1	TRBJ2-3	few	CSAVSGVGTDTQYF	TGCAGTGCCGTTTCAGGTGTCGGCACAGATACGCAGTATTTT
TRBD2	TRBV5-1	TRBJ2-3	few	CASSLSTSGGQSDTQYF	TGCGCCAGCAGCTTGTCGACTAGCGGGGGGCAATCAGATACGCAGTATTTT
TRBD1	TRBV28	TRBJ1-3	-	CASSSGQGYTIYF	TGTGCCAGCAGTTCGGGACAGGGATACACCATATATTTT
-	TRBV7-8	TRBJ2-2	-	CASSPARLGTGELFF	TGTGCCAGCAGTCCCGCGAGGCTAGGGACCGGGGAGCTGTTTTTT
-	TRBV12-3/TRBV12-4	TRBJ2-2	-	CASKAGPNTGELFF	TGTGCCAGCAAGGCGGGGCCGAACACCGGGGAGCTGTTTTTT
TRBD2	TRBV29-1	TRBJ2-7	-	CSVETSADYEQYF	TGCAGCGTTGAAACTAGCGCGGACTACGAGCAGTACTTC
-	TRBV12-3/TRBV12-4	TRBJ2-5	few	CASSPTSTKETQYF	TGTGCCAGCAGTCCCACTAGCACCAAAGAGACCCAGTACTTC
-	TRBV20-1	TRBJ2-1	few	CSAPADYNEQFF	TGCAGTGCCCCAGCGGATTACAATGAGCAGTTCTTC
-	TRBV6-6	TRBJ1-2	-	CASSTREYGYTF	TGTGCCAGCAGTACCCGGGAATATGGCTACACCTTC
-	TRBV6-5	TRBJ1-5	-	CASSYRREGDQPQHF	TGTGCCAGCAGTTACCGGCGGGAGGGGGATCAGCCCCAGCATTTT
TRBD1	TRBV6-2/TRBV6-3	TRBJ1-2	-	CASSYRQGVLGYTF	TGTGCCAGCAGTTACCGGCAGGGGGTACTCGGCTACACCTTC
TRBD2	TRBV24-1	TRBJ2-6	few	CATSQNGLGLAGANVLTF	TGTGCCACCAGTCAAAACGGACTAGGTCTAGCTGGGGCCAACGTCCTGACTTTC
-	TRBV28	TRBJ1-1	-	CASTQTNTEAFF	TGTGCCAGCACCCAGACGAACACTGAAGCTTTCTTT
-	TRBV10-3	TRBJ2-1	-	CATRYTSYNEQFF	TGTGCCACTCGGTATACGTCCTACAATGAGCAGTTCTTC
-	TRBV6-2/TRBV6-3	TRBJ2-5	few	CASSYSTISETQYF	TGTGCCAGCAGTTACTCGACCATCTCAGAGACCCAGTACTTC
-	TRBV10-3	TRBJ2-6	few	CAISVNSGANVLTF	TGTGCCATCAGTGTGAACTCTGGGGCCAACGTCCTGACTTTC
TRBD1	TRBV7-2	TRBJ1-3	-	CASSWTGHSGNTIYF	TGTGCCAGCAGCTGGACAGGGCACTCTGGAAACACCATATATTTT
-	TRBV6-5	TRBJ1-5	few	CASNGGSNQPQHF	TGTGCCAGCAATGGCGGGAGCAATCAGCCCCAGCATTTT
-	TRBV20-1	TRBJ2-1	-	CSARRPSRDYNEQFF	TGCAGTGCTAGACGACCCTCCAGGGATTACAATGAGCAGTTCTTC
-	TRBV7-7	TRBJ2-1	-	CASSPRAGNEQFF	TGTGCTAGCAGCCCACGGGCGGGGAATGAGCAGTTCTTC
-	TRBV12-3/TRBV12-4	TRBJ2-3	-	CASSYVGGVSTDTQYF	TGTGCCAGCAGTTACGTAGGGGGGGTAAGCACAGATACGCAGTATTTT
TRBD2	TRBV7-2	TRBJ2-7	many	CASSLVLGIGSGGAAQYF	TGTGCCAGCAGCTTAGTTCTCGGGATTGGTAGCGGGGGGGCCGCGCAGTACTTC
-	TRBV11-2	TRBJ2-7	-	CASSLELGSEQYF	TGTGCCAGCAGCTTAGAGTTGGGGAGCGAGCAGTACTTC
-	TRBV19	TRBJ1-1	few	CASSVGARHTEAFF	TGTGCCAGTAGTGTGGGGGCGCGACACACTGAAGCTTTCTTT
-	TRBV18	TRBJ1-2	-	CASSPPEGEGYTF	TGTGCCAGCTCACCTCCCGAAGGAGAAGGCTACACCTTC
-	TRBV3-1	TRBJ2-1	many	CASSQEKRGYNNEQFF	TGTGCCAGCAGCCAAGAAAAGAGGGGATATAACAATGAGCAGTTCTTC
-	TRBV3-1	TRBJ1-4	few	CASSRWDEATNEKLFF	TGTGCCAGCAGCCGATGGGACGAGGCAACTAATGAAAAACTGTTTTTT
-	TRBV4-3	TRBJ1-5	-	CASSQDYRSVDQPQHF	TGCGCCAGCAGCCAAGATTACCGAAGCGTGGATCAGCCCCAGCATTTT
-	TRBV21-1	TRBJ2-3	-	CASSKYHYRHTSTDTQYF	TGTGCCAGCAGCAAATATCACTACAGGCATACTAGCACAGATACGCAGTATTTT